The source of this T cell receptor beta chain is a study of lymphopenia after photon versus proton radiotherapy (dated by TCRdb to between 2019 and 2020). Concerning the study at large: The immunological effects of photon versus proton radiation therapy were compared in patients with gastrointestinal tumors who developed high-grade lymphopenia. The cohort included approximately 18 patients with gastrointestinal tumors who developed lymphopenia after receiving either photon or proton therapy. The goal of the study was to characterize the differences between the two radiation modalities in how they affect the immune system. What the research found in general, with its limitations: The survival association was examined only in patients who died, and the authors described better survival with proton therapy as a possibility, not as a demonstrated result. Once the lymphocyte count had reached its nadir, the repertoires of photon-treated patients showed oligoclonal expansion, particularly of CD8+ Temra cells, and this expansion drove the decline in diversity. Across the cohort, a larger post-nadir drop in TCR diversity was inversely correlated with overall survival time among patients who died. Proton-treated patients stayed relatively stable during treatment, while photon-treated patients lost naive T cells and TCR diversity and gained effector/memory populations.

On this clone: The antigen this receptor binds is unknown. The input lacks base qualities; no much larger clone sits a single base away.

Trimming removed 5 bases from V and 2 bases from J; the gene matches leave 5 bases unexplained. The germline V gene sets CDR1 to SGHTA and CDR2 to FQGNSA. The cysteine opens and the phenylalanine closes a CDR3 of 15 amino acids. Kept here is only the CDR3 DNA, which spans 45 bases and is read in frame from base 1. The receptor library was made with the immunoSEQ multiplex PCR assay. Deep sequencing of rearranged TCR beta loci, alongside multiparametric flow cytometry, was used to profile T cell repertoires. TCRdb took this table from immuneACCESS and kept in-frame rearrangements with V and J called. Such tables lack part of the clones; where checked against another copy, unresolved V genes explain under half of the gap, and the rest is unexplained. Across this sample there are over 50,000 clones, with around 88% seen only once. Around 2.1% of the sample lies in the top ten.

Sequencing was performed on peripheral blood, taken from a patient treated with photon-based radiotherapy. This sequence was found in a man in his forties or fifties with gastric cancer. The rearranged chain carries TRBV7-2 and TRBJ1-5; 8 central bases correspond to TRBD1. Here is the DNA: TGTGCCAGCAGCCCAGGACAGGGCGGCAATCAGCCCCAGCATTTT. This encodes CASSPGQGGNQPQHF.